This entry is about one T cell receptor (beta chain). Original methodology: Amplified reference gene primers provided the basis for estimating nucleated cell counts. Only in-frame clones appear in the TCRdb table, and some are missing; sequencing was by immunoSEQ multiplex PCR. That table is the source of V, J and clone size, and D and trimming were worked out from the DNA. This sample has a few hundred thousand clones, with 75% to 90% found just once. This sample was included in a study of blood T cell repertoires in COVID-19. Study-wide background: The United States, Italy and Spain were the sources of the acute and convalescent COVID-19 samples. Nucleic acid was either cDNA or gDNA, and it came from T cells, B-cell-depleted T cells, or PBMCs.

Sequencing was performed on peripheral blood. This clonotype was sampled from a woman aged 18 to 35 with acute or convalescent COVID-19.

CDR3 coding DNA: TGTGCCAGCAGCTTGGAGCATAGCAATCAGCCCCAGCATTTT. Its translation is CASSLEHSNQPQHF. The chain joins TRBV5-6 to TRBJ1-5; D gene unclear. Germline V gene sequence: CDR1 SGHDT, CDR2 YYEEEE. Deletions cut 0 bases from V and 0 bases from J, with 4 bases between. This CDR3 has 14 residues.